The clone carrying this TCR beta chain was seen repeatedly, ten times or more. This sample is part of a study of response to subunit inactivated influenza vaccine. V lost 2 bases and J 3 bases, leaving 5 bases between the germline ends. Per germline, CDR1 MGHDK and CDR2 SYGVNS. This CDR3 is 12 amino acids long. TCRdb reanalysed the RT-PCR reads using MiXCR and keeps one entry per CDR3 protein. The sample holds approximately 520,000 distinct CDR3 sequences, approximately 17% seen once. V and J are TRBV25-1 and TRBJ2-7, with no clear D. Sequences were derived from CD4+ T cells sorted from PBMCs, sampled roughly 24 months after vaccination. The clonotype was recovered from a man between 45 and 75 years old who received an inactivated influenza vaccine. As DNA, the CDR3 is TGTGCCAGCAGTGAACGGAGCTACGAGCAGTACTTC. Translated: CASSERSYEQYF.